The 8 T cell receptor beta chains listed next were all sequenced from one sample in a study of blood T cell repertoires in COVID-19. Repertoires were generated with immunoSEQ multiplex PCR, while TCRdb's copy carries only in-frame clones and drops some. The sample has 250,000 to 350,000 clones; 89% are singletons. Material for sequencing was peripheral blood. The receptors were gathered from a woman aged 55-69 years with acute or convalescent COVID-19.

The chain joins TRBV4-2 to TRBJ1-4, with no clear D. The germline CDR1 and CDR2 sequences are LGHNA and YNFKEQ. CDR3 size: 15 residues. Trimming pared 1 base from V and 0 bases from J, leaving 6 bases between. CDR3 in DNA: TGTGCCAGCAGCCAAGCCGGGACAACTAATGAAAAACTGTTTTTT. Translated: CASSQAGTTNEKLFF.

This sequence joins TRBV28 and TRBJ1-2; no definite D call. V was shortened by 4 bases and J by 4 bases, with 10 bases between the two germline ends. Germline V gene sequence: CDR1 MDHEN, CDR2 SYDVKM. This CDR3 has 13 residues. The CDR3 nucleotides are TGTGCCAGCAGTTCCGCAGTCATCTATGGCTACACCTTC. Translation: CASSSAVIYGYTF.

A single count supports this clone. The V call is TRBV30, the J call TRBJ1-5; D is possibly TRBD1 (6 bases). The length of the CDR3 is 13 residues. Germline loops: CDR1 GTSNPN, CDR2 SVGIG (reference sequence). Trimming cost V 4 bases and J 3 bases, with 10 bases left between them. The chain's CDR3 is CAWTRGNNQPQHF. CDR3 DNA: TGTGCCTGGACTAGGGGGAACAATCAGCCCCAGCATTTT.

The V call is TRBV28, the J call TRBJ2-4; a possible D gene is TRBD2 (6 bases). The length of the CDR3 is 14 residues. Trimming took 5 bases from V and 2 from J, leaving 10 bases between them. From germline, CDR1 is MDHEN and CDR2 SYDVKM. CDR3 bases: TGTGCCAGCAGTCGGGACTCCCCCAAAAACATTCAGTACTTC. It yields the protein CASSRDSPKNIQYF. Drawing the rest from reference TRBV28 and TRBJ2-4, the complete variable domain is DVKVTQSSRYLVKRTGEKVFLECVQDMDHENMFWYRQDPGLGLRLIYFSYDVKMKEKGDIPEGYSVSREKKERFSLILESASTNQTSMYLCASSRDSPKNIQYFGAGTRLSVL.

The chain uses TRBV7-6 and TRBJ1-3, with no clear D. The germline V gene has CDR1 SGHVS and CDR2 FNYEAQ. V shed 1 base and J shed 1 base, with 5 bases lying between them. The CDR3 is made up of 14 amino acids. CDR3 bases: TGTGCCAGCAGCTTAGGCAGATCTGGAAACACCATATATTTT. Its protein is CASSLGRSGNTIYF.

The chain carries TRBV12-3 or TRBV12-4 and TRBJ1-4, with D possibly being TRBD1 (6 bases). Trimming took off 6 bases at V and 5 bases at J, with 10 bases between the two ends. The CDR3 loop spans 13 amino acids. The CDR3 sequence is CASRRTANEKLFF. CDR3 sequence (DNA): TGTGCCAGCAGAAGGACAGCAAATGAAAAACTGTTTTTT.

The chain uses TRBV5-4 and TRBJ2-7; TRBD2 agrees at 8 bases. This CDR3 spans 15 amino acids. Germline CDR1 is SGHNT and CDR2 is YYREEE (reference sequence). J gave up 4 bases and V 0 bases, and 6 bases lay outside the gene matches. The CDR3 reads CASSLEPSGQYEQYF. CDR3 nucleotides: TGTGCCAGCAGCTTGGAGCCTAGCGGGCAGTACGAGCAGTACTTC.

This chain links TRBV5-6 with TRBJ2-5; D remains ambiguous. V lost 0 bases, J lost 4 bases, and 7 bases lay in between. This CDR3 has 13 amino acids. Germline V CDR1 and CDR2: SGHDT, YYEEEE. The CDR3 region has the DNA TGTGCCAGCAGCTTGGAGCCTTCAGAGACCCAGTACTTC. It is translated as CASSLEPSETQYF.